This T cell receptor beta chain was retrieved from a study of CD8 T cells in Susac syndrome. The RNA input was roughly 0.45 to 1 ug, and it was reverse transcribed with random hexamers. Multiplex PCR with immunoSEQ amplified the TCR beta CDR3 across 54 Vbeta and 13 Jbeta. TCRdb analysed the immunoSEQ multiplex PCR reads with MiXCR anew, one entry per CDR3 protein. The repertoire holds some 300,000 distinct CDR3 sequences, with approximately 85% as singletons. CD8+ and CD4+ blood T cells underwent TCR beta sequencing. TEMRA cells were FACS-enriched, unlike CD8+ and CD4+ T cells, which were negatively isolated. CDR3 length: 14 amino acids. V was trimmed by 3 bases and J by 0 bases, leaving 7 bases between them. Germline V gives CDR1 MGHDK, CDR2 SYGVNS.

The chain carries TRBV25-1 and TRBJ2-3; D not resolved. The sequenced material came from CD8+ T cells from PBMCs. This sequence originates from a human donor with multiple sclerosis. The CDR3: CASSEVASTDTQYF. The DNA of the CDR3 is TGTGCCAGCAGTGAGGTAGCTAGCACAGATACGCAGTATTTT.